This T cell receptor beta chain was found in a study of shared clonotypes between healthy human individuals. Whole-study findings and limits: Only blood was sampled, and tissue TCR repertoires likely differ from blood ones.

For this clone: The antigen remains unidentified. Germline is not matched at one junction end, which may reflect a read error.

Naive CD8 cells, CD45RO-negative and positively selected for CCR7, excluded terminally differentiated effector memory CD45RA+ cells. Germline CDR1 and CDR2: MNHEY and SVGAGI. This CDR3 has 15 residues. Deep was the level used in running the assay. Each replicate PCR on the sorted subsets used approximately 180 ng DNA (around 31,000 T cell genomes). In the original processing: ImmunoSEQ only sent back junction sequences with no quality scores, so filtering was done differently. The repertoire was sequenced with immunoSEQ multiplex PCR; TCRdb's copy has only in-frame clones and lacks some. That table supplies the V and J calls and clone size; D and trimming were determined from the DNA. The sample includes some 2.1 million clones, roughly 95% of them seen just once.

Sequences were obtained from naive CD8+ T cells from PBMCs. The chain links TRBV6-5 to TRBJ1-6; a weak D match, TRBD1 (6 bases). This clonotype originated in a man aged 18 to 29 in good health. Some clones in this sample may be carry-over from other donors' samples. Here the CDR3 reads CASSYYRVVDSPLHF. The CDR3 DNA follows: TGTGCCAGCAGCTACTACAGGGTAGTGGATTCACCCCTCCACTTT.